These T cell receptor beta chains were read from a single sample in a study of blood T cell repertoires in COVID-19. The table came from immunoSEQ multiplex PCR; TCRdb's copy has only in-frame clones and leaves some out. This table holds approximately 65,000 clones, over 65% found once. The sequenced material came from peripheral blood. The receptor set was obtained from a human donor in a cohort sampled during active COVID-19. CDR3s include the opening cysteine and the closing phenylalanine or tryptophan. The D gene is left open where the match is weak. Only part of the rows carry a size: once, few, many, or a class if the clone is expanded.

clone size,D gene,V gene,CDR3 length,J gene,CDR3 DNA,CDR3 protein
NA,NA,TRBV11-2,13,TRBJ2-7,TGTGCCAGCAGCAAGGACATGCGGTACGAGCAGTACTTC,CASSKDMRYEQYF
NA,TRBD2,TRBV30,13,TRBJ2-7,TGTGCCTGGAGCTTGGCGGGGGGGCTTGAGCAGTACTTC,CAWSLAGGLEQYF
once,TRBD1,TRBV5-6,17,TRBJ2-1,TGTGCCAGCAGAAATAACGGGGACTGGGACAGGTACAATGAGCAGTTCTTC,CASRNNGDWDRYNEQFF
NA,TRBD2,TRBV2,16,TRBJ2-3,TGTGCCAGCAGTGATCTGCCGGGGGGGTCCCCAGATACGCAGTATTTT,CASSDLPGGSPDTQYF
NA,NA,TRBV20-1,12,TRBJ2-1,TGCAGTGCTAGTGGTCCGCGCAATGAGCAGTTCTTC,CSASGPRNEQFF
NA,NA,TRBV28,13,TRBJ1-1,TGTGCCAGCAGTTTTTCCCGGAACACTGAAGCTTTCTTT,CASSFSRNTEAFF
NA,NA,TRBV5-1,14,TRBJ2-2,TGCGCCAGCAGCGTGGACTACTACACCGGGGAGCTGTTTTTT,CASSVDYYTGELFF
NA,NA,TRBV29-1,14,TRBJ2-7,TGCAGCGTTGATCCCCAGGGGCTGGGCTACGAGCAGTACTTC,CSVDPQGLGYEQYF
few,NA,TRBV28,14,TRBJ1-5,TGTGCCAGCAGGACCTACCTGGAGGGGCAGCCCCAGCATTTT,CASRTYLEGQPQHF
NA,TRBD2,TRBV9,16,TRBJ2-2,TGTGCCAGCAGCGTAGGCGGGGGGCTAAACACCGGGGAGCTGTTTTTT,CASSVGGGLNTGELFF
NA,TRBD1,TRBV5-6,16,TRBJ1-2,TGTGCCAGCAGCCAAGGACAGGGGGCTCCAAACTATGGCTACACCTTC,CASSQGQGAPNYGYTF
NA,TRBD1,TRBV2,14,TRBJ2-2,TGTGCCAGCAGTAGACAGGGTTACACCGGGGAGCTGTTTTTT,CASSRQGYTGELFF
once,TRBD1,TRBV7-2,19,TRBJ1-3,TGTGCCAGCAGCTCCCGGGCCCCGGGACAGCCAGACTCTGGAAACACCATATATTTT,CASSSRAPGQPDSGNTIYF
NA,TRBD1,TRBV5-5,16,TRBJ1-6,TGTGCCAGCAGCAGAACGGGACAGACTTATAATTCACCCCTCCACTTT,CASSRTGQTYNSPLHF
NA,NA,TRBV28,15,TRBJ2-2,TGTGCCAGCAGTATGGACTGGGTGAACACCGGGGAGCTGTTTTTT,CASSMDWVNTGELFF
few,NA,TRBV24-1,14,TRBJ2-7,TGTGCCACCAGTGATTTGATGACGGGGGACGAGCAGTACTTC,CATSDLMTGDEQYF
once,NA,TRBV6-5,14,TRBJ2-5,TGTGCCAGCAGTTACCAATGGGGGGAAGAGACCCAGTACTTC,CASSYQWGEETQYF
once,NA,TRBV19,18,TRBJ2-5,TGTGCCAGTAGTCCCCCCCCAGGGGCGGGAGAATTCCAAGAGACCCAGTACTTC,CASSPPPGAGEFQETQYF
NA,TRBD2,TRBV2,14,TRBJ2-3,TGTGCCGGTACTAGCGGGGGGGCCGCAGATACGCAGTATTTT,CAGTSGGAADTQYF
NA,NA,TRBV5-1,13,TRBJ1-4,TGCGCCAGCAGCTTGGGCCGAGGTGAAAAACTGTTTTTT,CASSLGRGEKLFF
NA,TRBD1,TRBV7-9,14,TRBJ2-3,TGTGCCAGCAGCTTAGCCGAGACAGGGTATACGCAGTATTTT,CASSLAETGYTQYF
NA,NA,TRBV7-9,14,TRBJ2-7,TGTGCCAGCAGCCGGGGACTCTTGGACTACGAGCAGTACTTC,CASSRGLLDYEQYF
NA,NA,TRBV28,14,TRBJ1-5,TGTGCCAGCAGCGAAGCACTTAGCAATCAGCCCCAGCATTTT,CASSEALSNQPQHF
NA,NA,TRBV29-1,10,TRBJ2-1,TGCAGCGCACAGGGCTATGAGCAGTTCTTC,CSAQGYEQFF
NA,TRBD2,TRBV5-1,15,TRBJ2-3,TGCGCCAGCAGCTTGACTAGCGGGGGGTCAGATACGCAGTATTTT,CASSLTSGGSDTQYF
NA,NA,TRBV5-5,16,TRBJ1-1,TGTGCCAGCAGCTTCGAGATAAACCTTATGAACACTGAAGCTTTCTTT,CASSFEINLMNTEAFF